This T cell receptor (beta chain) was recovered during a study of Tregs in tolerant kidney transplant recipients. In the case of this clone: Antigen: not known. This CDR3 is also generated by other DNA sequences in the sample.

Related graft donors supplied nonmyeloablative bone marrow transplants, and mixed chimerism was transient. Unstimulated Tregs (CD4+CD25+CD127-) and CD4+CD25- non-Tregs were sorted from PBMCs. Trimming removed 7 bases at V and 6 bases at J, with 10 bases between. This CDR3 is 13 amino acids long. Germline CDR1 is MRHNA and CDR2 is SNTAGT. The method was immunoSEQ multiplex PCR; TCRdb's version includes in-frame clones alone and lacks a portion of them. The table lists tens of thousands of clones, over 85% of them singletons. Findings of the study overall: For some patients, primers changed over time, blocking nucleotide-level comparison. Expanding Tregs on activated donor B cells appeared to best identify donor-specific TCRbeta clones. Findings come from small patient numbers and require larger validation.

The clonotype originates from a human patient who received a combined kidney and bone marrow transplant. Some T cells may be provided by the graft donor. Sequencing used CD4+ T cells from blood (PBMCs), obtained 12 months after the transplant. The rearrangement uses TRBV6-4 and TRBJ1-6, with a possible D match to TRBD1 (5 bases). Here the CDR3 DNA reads TGTGCCAGCAACTCCGGGGGTAATTCACCCCTCCACTTT. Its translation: CASNSGGNSPLHF.